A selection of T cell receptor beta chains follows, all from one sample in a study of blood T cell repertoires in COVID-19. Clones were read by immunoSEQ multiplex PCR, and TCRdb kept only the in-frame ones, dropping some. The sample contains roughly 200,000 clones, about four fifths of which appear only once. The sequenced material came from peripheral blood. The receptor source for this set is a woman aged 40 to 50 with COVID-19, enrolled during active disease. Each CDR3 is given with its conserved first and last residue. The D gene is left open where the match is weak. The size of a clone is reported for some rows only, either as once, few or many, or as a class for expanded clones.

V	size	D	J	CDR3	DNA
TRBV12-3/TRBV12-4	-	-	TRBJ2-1	CASSFNNEQFF	TGTGCCAGCAGTTTTAACAATGAGCAGTTCTTC
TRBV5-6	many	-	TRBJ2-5	CASSLRLVETQYF	TGTGCCAGCAGCCTGAGACTAGTAGAGACCCAGTACTTC
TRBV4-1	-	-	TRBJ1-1	CASSQPDEGNGLTEAFF	TGCGCCAGCAGCCAACCCGACGAAGGGAATGGACTCACTGAAGCTTTCTTT
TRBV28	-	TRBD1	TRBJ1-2	CASRDRVTNYGYTF	TGTGCCAGCAGAGACAGGGTTACTAACTATGGCTACACCTTC
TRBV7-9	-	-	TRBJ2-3	CASSLARSTGTQYF	TGTGCCAGCAGCTTAGCTCGGTCCACAGGTACGCAGTATTTT
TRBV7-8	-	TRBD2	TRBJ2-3	CASNKLAGGPGTQYF	TGTGCCAGCAATAAACTAGCGGGGGGGCCGGGTACGCAGTATTTT
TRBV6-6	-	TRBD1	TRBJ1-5	CASSHLGQGMPQHF	TGTGCCAGCAGTCACCTCGGACAGGGGATGCCCCAGCATTTT
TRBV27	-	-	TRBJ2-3	CASSLEGLGTDTQYF	TGTGCCAGCAGTTTAGAGGGATTGGGCACAGATACGCAGTATTTT
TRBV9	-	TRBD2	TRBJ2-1	CASSGALGTSGEPPYSYNEQFF	TGTGCCAGCAGCGGGGCGTTGGGGACTAGCGGGGAACCTCCGTACTCCTACAATGAGCAGTTCTTC
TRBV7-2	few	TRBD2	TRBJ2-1	CASSLDGTSYEQFF	TGTGCCAGCAGCTTAGACGGGACTAGCTATGAGCAGTTCTTC
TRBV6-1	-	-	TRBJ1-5	CASSDGWGVQPQHF	TGTGCCAGCAGTGATGGTTGGGGGGTTCAGCCCCAGCATTTT
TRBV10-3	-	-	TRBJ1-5	CAISEGRGSNQPQHF	TGTGCCATCAGTGAAGGGCGGGGTAGCAATCAGCCCCAGCATTTT
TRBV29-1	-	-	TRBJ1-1	CSVTQGVGAEAFF	TGCAGCGTAACACAGGGAGTAGGCGCTGAAGCTTTCTTT
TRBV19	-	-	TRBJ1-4	CASSPAGDEKLFF	TGTGCCAGTAGTCCGGCGGGAGACGAAAAACTGTTTTTT
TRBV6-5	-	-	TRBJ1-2	CASSQLGAEGYTF	TGTGCCAGCAGCCAGTTGGGGGCGGAAGGCTACACCTTC
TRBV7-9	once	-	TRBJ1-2	CASSLAVRGYGYTF	TGTGCCAGCAGCTTAGCGGTACGAGGGTATGGCTACACCTTC
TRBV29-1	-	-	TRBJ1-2	CSVDRRGDGNYGYTF	TGCAGCGTTGATAGACGAGGAGATGGAAACTATGGCTACACCTTC
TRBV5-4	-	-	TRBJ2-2	CASSLNRARTGELFF	TGTGCCAGCAGCTTAAACAGGGCGAGGACCGGGGAGCTGTTTTTT
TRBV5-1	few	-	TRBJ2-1	CASTVTGYNEQFF	TGCGCCAGCACCGTGACAGGTTACAATGAGCAGTTCTTC
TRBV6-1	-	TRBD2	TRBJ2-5	CASSEGASGGTETQYF	TGTGCCAGCAGTGAGGGGGCTAGCGGGGGGACGGAGACCCAGTACTTC
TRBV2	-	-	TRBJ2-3	CASSDGSWDTQYF	TGTGCCAGCAGTGATGGTAGTTGGGATACGCAGTATTTT
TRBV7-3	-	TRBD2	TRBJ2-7	CASSTGLAGEQYF	TGTGCCAGCAGCACGGGACTAGCGGGCGAGCAGTACTTC